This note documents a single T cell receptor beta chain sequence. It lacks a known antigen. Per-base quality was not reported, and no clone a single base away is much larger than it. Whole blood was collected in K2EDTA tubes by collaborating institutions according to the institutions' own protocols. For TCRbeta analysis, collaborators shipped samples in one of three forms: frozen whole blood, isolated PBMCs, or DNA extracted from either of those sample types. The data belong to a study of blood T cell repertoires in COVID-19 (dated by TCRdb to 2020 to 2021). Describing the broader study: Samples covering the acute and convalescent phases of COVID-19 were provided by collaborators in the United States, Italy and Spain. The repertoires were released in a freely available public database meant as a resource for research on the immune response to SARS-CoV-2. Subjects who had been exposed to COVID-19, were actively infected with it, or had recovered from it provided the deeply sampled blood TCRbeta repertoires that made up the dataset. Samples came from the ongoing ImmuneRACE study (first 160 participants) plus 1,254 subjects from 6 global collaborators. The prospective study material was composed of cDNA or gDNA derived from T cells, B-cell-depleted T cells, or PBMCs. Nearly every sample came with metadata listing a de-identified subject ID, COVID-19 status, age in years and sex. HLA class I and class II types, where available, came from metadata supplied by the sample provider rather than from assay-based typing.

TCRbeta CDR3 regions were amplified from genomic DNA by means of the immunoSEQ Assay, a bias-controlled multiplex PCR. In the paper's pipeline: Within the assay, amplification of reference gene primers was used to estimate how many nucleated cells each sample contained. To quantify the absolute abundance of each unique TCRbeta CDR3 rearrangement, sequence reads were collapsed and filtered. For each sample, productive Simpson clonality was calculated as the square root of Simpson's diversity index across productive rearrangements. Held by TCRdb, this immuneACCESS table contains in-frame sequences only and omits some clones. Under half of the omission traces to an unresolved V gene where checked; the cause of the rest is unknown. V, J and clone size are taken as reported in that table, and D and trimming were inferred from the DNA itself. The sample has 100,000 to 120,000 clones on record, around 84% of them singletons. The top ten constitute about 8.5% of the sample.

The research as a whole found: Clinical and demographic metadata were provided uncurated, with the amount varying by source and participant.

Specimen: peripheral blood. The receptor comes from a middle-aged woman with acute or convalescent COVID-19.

CDR3 sequence: CASSEAAGKGLNQPQHF. The DNA is TGTGCCAGCAGTGAAGCGGCAGGGAAGGGTCTCAATCAGCCCCAGCATTTT. Recombination linked TRBV6-1 to TRBJ1-5, with TRBD1 as a weak D call on 5 bases. Taken from the germline V gene, the CDR1 and CDR2 loops are MNHNS and SASEGT. Relative to germline, V is 0 bases shorter and J is 3 bases shorter, with 15 bases between their ends. Reading from cysteine to phenylalanine, the CDR3 counts 17 amino acids. This entry keeps only the CDR3 DNA: 51 bases, framed from base 1.